The 16 T cell receptor beta chains reported below all come from one sample, sequenced in a study of CD8+CD57+ T cells in acquired aplastic anemia. The TCR beta profiling, which covered VDJ combination and CDR3 sequence, was carried out using genomic DNA as the template. Each CDR3 protein is one row after TCRdb ran MiXCR on the reads. The table includes over 150,000 distinct CDR3 sequences, roughly half detected once. Previously, flow cytometry had revealed CD8+CD57+ cell expansion in the patients chosen for sequencing. The specimen sequenced was sorted CD4+, CD8+, or CD8+CD57+ T cells (not recorded which) from PBMCs. These receptors were collected from a human donor with aplastic anemia.

On this clonotype itself: The conserved final phenylalanine or tryptophan is absent from the CDR3, which likely points to a read error. This chain links TRBV7-9 with TRBJ2-7; TRBD1 matches 9 bases. This CDR3 comprises 12 residues. Germline CDR1 reads SEHNR; CDR2 reads FQNEAQ (reference sequence). Unmatched junction bases numbered 0, after V lost 4 bases and J lost 5 bases. The CDR3 coding sequence is TGTGCCAGCAGCTGGACAGGGGACGAGCAGTACCTC. This translates into CASSWTGDEQYL.

This clonotype was found many times. The CDR3 DNA follows: TGTGCCAGCAGTTTTTTGGGGGGCGGCGACGAGCAGTACTTC. Its translation is CASSFLGGGDEQYF. The chain links TRBV6-5 to TRBJ2-7, with D perhaps matching TRBD1 or TRBD2 (6 bases each). V lost 4 bases and J lost 5, with 15 bases in between. Germline-derived CDR1 and CDR2 are MNHEY and SVGAGI. The CDR3 is 14 amino acids.

In its sample, this clonotype was seen many times. The chain couples TRBV5-1 to TRBJ1-6; D not resolved. The CDR3 contains 16 residues. CDR1 is SGHRS and CDR2 is YFSETQ in the germline V gene. V was clipped by 0 bases and J by 7 bases, with 14 bases between them. Here the CDR3 DNA reads TGCGCCAGCAGCTTGGGTATGGCAGCTCGGAATTCACCCCTCCACTTT. Protein product: CASSLGMAARNSPLHF.

This chain joins TRBV15 and TRBJ1-2, with TRBD1 matching 8 bases. The CDR3 sequence is 16 residues long. Germline CDR1 and CDR2: LNHNV and YYDKDF (reference sequence). Germline trimming cut 0 bases from V and 5 bases from J; bases unmatched to any gene: 8. CDR3 region: CATSRDAGTGRYGYTF. The CDR3 region has the DNA TGTGCCACCAGCAGAGATGCCGGGACAGGACGTTATGGCTACACCTTC.

This clonotype was seen a few times. The chain carries TRBV19 and TRBJ1-5; D is ambiguous. The V and J ends lost 8 bases and 10 bases respectively, with 12 bases between them. This CDR3 region has 11 residues. Germline lookup yields CDR1 LNHDA and CDR2 SQIVND (reference sequence). This CDR3 is CASGSLQPQHF. CDR3 DNA: TGTGCCAGTGGCAGCCTACAACCCCAGCATTTT.

The rearrangement uses TRBV29-1 and TRBJ2-5; D unresolved. The CDR3 consists of 13 residues. The V gene's germline CDR1 is SQVTM and CDR2 ANQGSEA. With 4 bases removed from V and 4 bases from J, the gap between germline ends came to 13 bases. The CDR3 DNA is TGCAGCGTTGGGTGGATCGGGCGAGAGACCCAGTACTTC. It is translated as CSVGWIGRETQYF.

V is TRBV20-1 and J is TRBJ2-1; 12 bases are shared with TRBD2. The CDR3 sequence is 13 residues long. Germline V gene data show CDR1 as DFQATT and CDR2 as SNEGSKA (reference sequence). V gave up 2 bases and J gave up 10 bases; unmatched junction bases: 3. CDR3 residues: CSARLAGGWEQFF. CDR3 DNA: TGCAGTGCTAGACTAGCGGGGGGGTGGGAGCAGTTCTTC.

This clonotype was detected ten times or more. J is TRBJ2-5 and V is TRBV7-6; the D is unclear. Germline V CDR1 and CDR2: SGHVS, FNYEAQ. Between the trimmed V and J ends, which lost 1 base and 3 bases, there was a span of 12 bases. The CDR3 length is 15 residues. CDR3 amino acids: CASSLVPSHKETQYF. The CDR3 bases are TGTGCCAGCAGCTTAGTCCCCTCACACAAAGAGACCCAGTACTTC.

The sample holds many counts of this clonotype. The V gene is TRBV10-3, the J gene TRBJ2-5, with 11 bases lining up with TRBD2. The ends lost 2 bases at V and 4 bases at J; junction bases unmatched: 6. The CDR3 is made up of 16 amino acids. CDR1 and CDR2 (germline): ENHRY, SYGVKD. DNA of the CDR3: TGTGCCATCAGTGAGGAAACTAGCGGGGGAGGAGAGACCCAGTACTTC. Translated, it gives CAISEETSGGGETQYF.

This clonotype was counted at least ten times. The chain is built from TRBV4-1 and TRBJ2-7, with D maybe TRBD1 (5 bases). Germline V gene data show CDR1 as MGHRA and CDR2 as YSYEKL. This CDR3 region has 13 residues. V gave up 1 base and J gave up 3 bases, with 7 bases separating them. The chain's CDR3 is CASSQGGDYEQYF. The DNA of the CDR3 is TGCGCCAGCAGCCAAGGGGGCGACTACGAGCAGTACTTC.

The sample holds many counts of this clonotype. The CDR3, as DNA: TGTGCCAGCAGTGGGGTTTCGTCGGCAGGGAGCTATGGCTACACCTTC. Protein: CASSGVSSAGSYGYTF. The J gene is TRBJ1-2, the V gene TRBV25-1; TRBD1 might be the D (5 bases). CDR3 size: 16 residues. Trimming removed 4 bases at V and 4 bases at J, with 19 bases between. Germline CDR1 and CDR2: MGHDK and SYGVNS.

To note about this clonotype: A much larger clone lies one base from this, so it may be a read error. CDR3 protein: CASGLVVGGQETQYF. Written as DNA, the CDR3 is TGTGCCAGCGGATTGGTCGTAGGGGGGCAAGAGACCCAGTACTTC. J is TRBJ2-5 and V is TRBV27; tentatively, D is TRBD1 or TRBD2 (6 bases each). Trimming removed 8 bases at V and 2 bases at J, with 18 bases between. Germline V gives CDR1 MNHEY, CDR2 SMNVEV (reference sequence). The CDR3 loop spans 15 amino acids.

The V call is TRBV20-1, the J call TRBJ2-1; D is uncertain. The CDR3 has 12 amino acids. V shed 6 bases and J shed 6 bases, with 12 bases lying between them. Germline CDR1 is DFQATT and CDR2 is SNEGSKA (reference sequence). CDR3 sequence (DNA): TGCAGTGCCCCGCGGACCTCCAATGAGCAGTTCTTC. Amino acid sequence: CSAPRTSNEQFF.

The chain has TRBV20-1 and TRBJ2-1; 7 bases map to TRBD2. CDR1 and CDR2 from the germline V gene are DFQATT and SNEGSKA (reference sequence). The CDR3 length is 11 residues. The V and J ends lost 6 bases and 8 bases, in that order; junction bases with no gene match: 4. In DNA form, the CDR3 reads TGCAGTGCGAGGACTAGTCATGAGCAGTTCTTC. Residues: CSARTSHEQFF.

Only a few counts were recorded for this clonotype. The chain uses TRBV7-6 and TRBJ1-1; D uncertain. Germline V gene lookup returns CDR1 SGHVS and CDR2 FNYEAQ. The germline V and J ends were trimmed by 3 bases and 3 bases, with 8 bases remaining between them. The CDR3 totals 13 residues. In DNA, the CDR3 is TGTGCCAGCAGCTTCGGGGTACACACTGAAGCTTTCTTT. Translation: CASSFGVHTEAFF.

This clonotype was detected a few times. This rearrangement joins TRBV6-4 to TRBJ2-3, with 9 nucleotides matching TRBD2. The germline V gene encodes CDR1 MRHNA and CDR2 SNTAGT. This CDR3 has 14 amino acids. V was clipped by 5 bases and J by 1 base; unmatched bases: 1. The CDR3 coding sequence is TGTGCCAGCAGTCGGACTAGCGGCACAGATACGCAGTATTTT. Its translation: CASSRTSGTDTQYF.